What follows describes a single TCR beta chain. The antigen is unknown. This entry belongs to a study of T cell repertoires in cytomegalovirus infection. Across the whole study: CMV infection together with matching HLA type was indicated by public TCR beta signatures. General observations from the study: Cumulated frequencies of public TCR beta families served to identify carriers of CMV plus the relevant HLA. Dominant in the ex vivo response were TCR beta clonotypes restricted by HLA-C and specific for CMV.

TCRdb re-derived calls from the reads in MiXCR, one entry per CDR3 protein. The data show roughly 200,000 distinct CDR3 sequences, about 17% seen once. Per germline, CDR1 SQVTM and CDR2 ANQGSEA. The germline V and J ends were trimmed by 4 bases and 0 bases, with 4 bases remaining between them. The CDR3 sequence is 13 residues long. Input material: CD8+ T cells from PBMCs. This TCR came from a human donor in good health (CMV status not recorded). Some clones in this sample may be carry-over from other donors' samples. The chain joins TRBV29-1 to TRBJ2-6; D call uncertain. The CDR3 DNA follows: TGCAGCGTTGCGGTCTCTGGGGCCAACGTCCTGACTTTC. It is translated as CSVAVSGANVLTF.